This TCR beta chain derives from a study of shared clonotypes between healthy human individuals. Study-wide findings and caveats: Incompleteness in sorted-subset sequencing, despite large depth, was shown by rarefaction.

The trim removed 1 base at V and 1 base at J, leaving 6 bases unmatched. CDR3 length: 17 amino acids. The germline CDR1 and CDR2 sequences are SGDLS and YYNGEE. In regard to this clone: The antigen is not known.

Across several immunoSEQ plates, the genomic DNA of each subset was split evenly. In the sorted-subset replicate PCRs, about 190 ng DNA, 25,000 to 35,000 T cell genomes, was used. The method was immunoSEQ multiplex PCR; TCRdb's version includes in-frame clones alone and lacks a portion of them. The sample yields about 1,500,000 clones, roughly 95% seen once. The sample consisted of naive CD4+ T cells sorted from blood. The subset is: CD45RA+ positively selected. V usage is TRBV9 and J usage is TRBJ2-1; the match to TRBD2 covers 9 bases. The TCR originated in a man aged 25-40 years in good health. As DNA, the CDR3 is TGTGCCAGCAGCGTAATGGCTGCGGGAGGGTCCTACAATGAGCAGTTCTTC. Amino acids: CASSVMAAGGSYNEQFF.